Sequencing of this TCR beta chain was carried out in a study of blood T cell repertoires in COVID-19. As for the study in general: Nucleic acid was either cDNA or gDNA, and it came from T cells, B-cell-depleted T cells, or PBMCs.

Before being deemed recovered, Cohort 3 donors had two negative PCRs, clearance, or symptom resolution. Germline V lookup: CDR1 SGHDT, CDR2 YYEEEE. This CDR3 has 13 amino acids. The V and J ends lost 7 bases and 5 bases, in that order; junction bases with no gene match: 8. As processed by the authors: The authors estimated nucleated cell counts from reference gene primer amplification. TCRdb's table, derived via immunoSEQ multiplex PCR, lists solely in-frame clones and lacks some. That table furnishes V, J and clone size, whereas the DNA furnished D and trimming. The top ten hold approximately 4.7% of the sample, which has more than 300,000 clones, roughly four fifths seen once.

The receptor's source is a woman between 45 and 65 years old who had recovered from COVID-19. The sequenced sample was PBMCs or T cells enriched from blood (not recorded which). The V and J genes are TRBV5-6 and TRBJ1-2; TRBD1 matches 7 bases. CDR3 DNA sequence: TGTGCCAGCGGAACGGGACAGTTATATGGCTACACCTTC. This codes for CASGTGQLYGYTF.